A selection of T cell receptor beta chains follows, all from one sample in a study of blood T cell repertoires in COVID-19. Only in-frame clones appear in the TCRdb table, and some are missing; sequencing was by immunoSEQ multiplex PCR. Among around 42,000 clones listed, roughly 81% were seen once. Source material: peripheral blood. These receptors all come from a woman aged 70-85 years in a cohort sampled during active COVID-19. Each CDR3 is given with its conserved first and last residue. D genes are given only for firm matches. Not every row has a clone size; where given, it reads once, few, many or a size class.

J gene	clone size	V gene	D gene	CDR3 length	CDR3 protein	CDR3 DNA
TRBJ1-2	-	TRBV19	TRBD1	12	CASGQGFGGYTF	TGTGCCAGTGGACAGGGGTTTGGTGGCTACACCTTC
TRBJ2-2	-	TRBV5-5	TRBD1	14	CASSWDRGTGELFF	TGTGCCAGCAGCTGGGACAGGGGCACCGGGGAGCTGTTTTTT
TRBJ1-4	-	TRBV9	-	15	CASSVSVGSNEKLFF	TGTGCCAGCAGCGTATCGGTCGGGTCTAATGAAAAACTGTTTTTT
TRBJ2-3	-	TRBV5-1	TRBD1	15	CASRRGQGATDTQYF	TGCGCCAGCAGGCGAGGACAGGGGGCGACAGATACGCAGTATTTT
TRBJ2-7	-	TRBV5-4	-	14	CASSPGGSSYEQYF	TGTGCCAGCAGCCCCGGAGGGAGCTCCTACGAGCAGTACTTC
TRBJ1-5	few	TRBV10-3	-	14	CAISEGRNNQPQHF	TGTGCCATCAGTGAGGGCAGGAACAATCAGCCCCAGCATTTT
TRBJ2-3	-	TRBV3-1/TRBV3-2	-	14	CASSSLSGTDTQYF	TGTGCCAGCAGCTCGCTCTCGGGCACAGATACGCAGTATTTT
TRBJ1-6	many	TRBV10-3	-	15	CAISEWEPNNSPLHF	TGTGCCATCAGTGAGTGGGAGCCTAATAATTCACCCCTCCACTTT
TRBJ2-3	-	TRBV30	-	13	CAWSGDNTDTQYF	TGTGCCTGGAGCGGGGACAACACAGATACGCAGTATTTT
TRBJ2-2	-	TRBV5-4	-	14	CASSPGQNTGELFF	TGTGCCAGCAGCCCGGGACAGAACACCGGGGAGCTGTTTTTT
TRBJ2-1	-	TRBV5-8	-	15	CASTQGSGGYNEQFF	TGTGCCAGCACCCAGGGTAGCGGAGGGTACAATGAGCAGTTCTTC
TRBJ2-1	-	TRBV6-6	-	17	CASSPPPFDRKGNEQFF	TGTGCCAGCAGTCCTCCCCCCTTTGACAGGAAAGGAAATGAGCAGTTCTTC
TRBJ2-7	-	TRBV7-9	TRBD2	13	CASSRTGGYEQYF	TGTGCCAGCAGCCGGACGGGAGGCTACGAGCAGTACTTC
TRBJ2-2	-	TRBV5-1	-	15	CASSFGTTNTGELFF	TGCGCCAGCAGTTTCGGGACAACGAACACCGGGGAGCTGTTTTTT
TRBJ2-7	-	TRBV7-2	TRBD2	19	CASSLVAGTSGRGAYEQYF	TGTGCCAGCAGCTTAGTCGCCGGGACTAGCGGGAGGGGTGCCTACGAGCAGTACTTC
TRBJ2-7	-	TRBV4-1	-	16	CASSQDRSSLSYEQYF	TGCGCCAGCAGCCAAGATCGGTCTAGTCTATCCTACGAGCAGTACTTC
TRBJ2-7	few	TRBV19	-	15	CASSPEGRSSYEQYF	TGTGCCAGTAGTCCCGAAGGGAGGAGCTCCTACGAGCAGTACTTC
TRBJ2-3	-	TRBV6-2/TRBV6-3	TRBD2	17	CASSWYTSGASTDTQYF	TGTGCCAGCAGTTGGTATACTAGCGGGGCCAGCACAGATACGCAGTATTTT
TRBJ2-1	few	TRBV4-3	TRBD2	17	CASSPTSGTHLGNEQFF	TGCGCCAGCAGCCCAACTAGCGGGACCCACCTCGGAAATGAGCAGTTCTTC
TRBJ2-7	-	TRBV24-1	-	13	CATSGGQTYEQYF	TGTGCCACCAGTGGAGGCCAGACCTACGAGCAGTACTTC
TRBJ1-6	once	TRBV3-1/TRBV3-2	-	16	CASSQVGALYNSPLHF	TGTGCCAGCAGCCAAGTTGGGGCCCTTTATAATTCACCCCTCCACTTT
TRBJ2-1	-	TRBV10-2	TRBD2	13	CASKQAGGPEQFF	TGCGCCAGCAAGCAAGCGGGAGGTCCTGAGCAGTTCTTC
TRBJ2-5	-	TRBV5-1	-	14	CASSLGGIGGTQYF	TGCGCCAGCAGCTTAGGCGGGATCGGTGGGACCCAGTACTTC
TRBJ2-6	few	TRBV4-3	-	17	CASSEGGFRSGANVLTF	TGCGCCAGCAGCGAAGGAGGGTTTCGCTCTGGGGCCAACGTCCTGACTTTC
TRBJ2-1	-	TRBV4-2	TRBD2	16	CASSQATSDSYNEQFF	TGTGCCAGCAGCCAAGCGACTAGCGACTCCTACAATGAGCAGTTCTTC
TRBJ2-3	-	TRBV7-2	-	14	CASSPYESPDTQYF	TGTGCCAGCAGCCCCTATGAGTCCCCAGATACGCAGTATTTT
TRBJ2-1	-	TRBV11-3	TRBD1	16	CASSLRGTGPLGEQFF	TGTGCCAGCAGCCTCCGGGGGACAGGGCCCTTAGGGGAGCAGTTCTTC
TRBJ2-5	few	TRBV9	-	14	CASSPRLGRETQYF	TGTGCCAGCAGCCCCCGACTGGGTAGAGAGACCCAGTACTTC
TRBJ1-3	few	TRBV7-2	-	15	CASSVYRGSGNTIYF	TGTGCCAGCAGCGTATATAGGGGCTCTGGAAACACCATATATTTT
TRBJ2-3	-	TRBV9	-	15	CASSGPGLHTDTQYF	TGTGCCAGCAGCGGGCCGGGACTTCACACAGATACGCAGTATTTT
TRBJ2-5	-	TRBV6-5	-	13	CASSYGRQETQYF	TGTGCCAGCAGTTACGGCAGACAAGAGACCCAGTACTTC